These 7 T cell receptor beta chains were all obtained from the same sample, sequenced in a study of cytomegalovirus exposure and HLA in healthy donors. Amplification used 60 Vbeta primers and 13 Jbeta primers. TCRdb's table, derived via immunoSEQ multiplex PCR, lists solely in-frame clones and lacks some. The sample has 150,000 or so clones. Sequencing was performed on PBMCs. The receptor set was obtained from a woman between 45 and 65 years old in good health and CMV-seronegative.

The chain couples TRBV4-2 to TRBJ1-1, with TRBD1 as a possible D gene (5 bases). Trimming removed 0 bases from V and 1 base from J, with 12 bases in between. Germline V gene lookup returns CDR1 LGHNA and CDR2 YNFKEQ. This CDR3 has 16 amino acids. CDR3 sequence: CASSQDYAGSNTEAFF. The DNA for the CDR3 is TGTGCCAGCAGCCAAGATTATGCAGGGTCGAACACTGAAGCTTTCTTT.

The chain uses TRBV6-1 and TRBJ1-2; D perhaps matches TRBD1 (5 bases). Germline V gene lookup returns CDR1 MNHNS and CDR2 SASEGT. The CDR3 is made up of 14 amino acids. Trimming pared 5 bases from V and 4 bases from J, leaving 14 bases between. In DNA form, the CDR3 reads TGTGCCAGCAGTCAAAATCTGGGGGGCTATGGCTACACCTTC. Translating it yields CASSQNLGGYGYTF.

The rearrangement joins TRBV13 to TRBJ2-7; 7 bases are shared with TRBD1. Germline V gives CDR1 PRHDT, CDR2 FYEKMQ (reference sequence). Trimming at V came to 6 bases and at J to 0 bases, leaving 8 bases not matched to a gene. The CDR3 runs 15 residues. The CDR3 here is CASSPTGARSYEQYF. The CDR3, as DNA: TGTGCCAGCAGTCCCACAGGGGCCCGCTCCTACGAGCAGTACTTC.

The V and J genes are TRBV5-1 and TRBJ1-2, with 9 nucleotides matching TRBD1. CDR3 length: 15 residues. Trimming took 0 bases from V and 8 from J; bases not matched to a gene: 8. CDR1 is SGHRS, CDR2 YFSETQ, per germline. The CDR3 nucleotides are TGCGCCAGCAGCTTGGGGGGACAGGGAACAGTAGGCTACACCTTC. Residues: CASSLGGQGTVGYTF.

The rearrangement links TRBV7-9 to TRBJ1-5; possibly TRBD1 for D (5 bases). Germline assignment: CDR1 SEHNR and CDR2 FQNEAQ (reference sequence). Trimming took off 3 bases at V and 2 bases at J, with 8 bases between the two ends. The CDR3 has 14 residues. The CDR3 loop is CASSLGEGNQPQHF. For the CDR3, the DNA is TGTGCCAGCAGCTTGGGGGAGGGCAATCAGCCCCAGCATTTT. Combining the CDR3 with reference TRBV7-9 and TRBJ1-5 gives the whole variable domain DTGVSQNPRHKITKRGQNVTFRCDPISEHNRLYWYRQTLGQGPEFLTYFQNEAQLEKSRLLSDRFSAERPKGSFSTLEIQRTEQGDSAMYLCASSLGEGNQPQHFGDGTRLSIL.

The gene calls are TRBV28 and TRBJ2-1; TRBD1 is a possible D gene (5 bases). Germline values: CDR1 MDHEN, CDR2 SYDVKM. The germline V and J ends were trimmed by 7 bases and 7 bases, with 8 bases remaining between them. There are 11 residues in the CDR3. The chain's CDR3 is CASIRGNEQFF. CDR3 in DNA: TGTGCCAGCATAAGGGGTAATGAGCAGTTCTTC.

The chain links TRBV7-9 to TRBJ1-4; D call uncertain. V dropped 5 bases and J dropped 4 bases, with 11 bases sitting between them. The CDR3 length is 14 residues. Germline-derived CDR1 and CDR2 are SEHNR and FQNEAQ (reference sequence). CDR3 protein: CASSAGRNNEKLFF. The CDR3 region has the DNA TGTGCCAGCAGCGCGGGGAGGAATAATGAAAAACTGTTTTTT. Full variable domain (missing parts from reference TRBV7-9 and TRBJ1-4): DTGVSQNPRHKITKRGQNVTFRCDPISEHNRLYWYRQTLGQGPEFLTYFQNEAQLEKSRLLSDRFSAERPKGSFSTLEIQRTEQGDSAMYLCASSAGRNNEKLFFGSGTQLSVL.